The 29 T cell receptor beta chains presented below share a single source sample, sequenced in a study of blood T cells in healthy people across ages. A second PCR, run for about 7 to 11 cycles, used a sample-barcoded 5' primer plus a J-beta primer mix. TCRdb re-derived calls from the 5' RACE reads in MiXCR, one entry per CDR3 protein. The sample has some 940,000 distinct CDR3 sequences, 25% to 30% seen once. These data were also reused for a study on T cells of mothers and their children.

Input material: blood. These receptors were collected from a woman aged 40 to 55 in good health.

There are many counts of this clonotype. The chain is built from TRBV27 and TRBJ2-7; D is unclear. The CDR3 spans 15 residues. Trimming left V 2 bases short and J 0 bases short, with 11 bases between. The germline CDR1 and CDR2 sequences are MNHEY and SMNVEV (reference sequence). Written as DNA, the CDR3 is TGTGCCAGCAGTTTAAACGATGGGGTCTCCTACGAGCAGTACTTC. Its protein is CASSLNDGVSYEQYF.

This clonotype appeared many times. A much larger clone lies one base from this, so it may be a read error. The V call is TRBV5-1, the J call TRBJ2-6, with TRBD1 as a possible D gene (5 bases). There are 15 residues in the CDR3. Germline-derived CDR1 and CDR2 are SGHRS and YFSETQ. CDR3 bases: TGCGCCAGCAGCTCGACGGGTCTAGGGGCCAACGTCCGGACTTTC. The encoded protein is CASSSTGLGANVRTF.

Comment on this clonotype: A much larger clone lies one base from this, so it may be a read error. The V call is TRBV9, the J call TRBJ2-7; 8 bases fit TRBD2. CDR1 and CDR2 (germline): SGDLS, YYNGEE. The CDR3 is made up of 15 amino acids. V dropped 7 bases and J dropped 3; count of bases not matched to a gene: 12. The CDR3 coding sequence is TGTGCCAGCTGCGCCCGGGGAGCGGGGGACTACGAGCAGTACTTC. Its translation: CASCARGAGDYEQYF.

For this clonotype: One junction end does not reproduce the germline sequence, and a read error may be involved. V and J are TRBV7-7 and TRBJ2-5; D unclear. The CDR3 runs 13 residues. Germline V gene lookup returns CDR1 SSHAT and CDR2 FNYEAQ (reference sequence). The CDR3 region is CASSEEIGETQYF. The CDR3 DNA is TGTGCTAGCAGCGAGGAGATCGGTGAGACCCAGTACTTC.

The gene calls are TRBV20-1 and TRBJ2-1; 11 positions match TRBD1. Germline values: CDR1 DFQATT, CDR2 SNEGSKA (reference sequence). The CDR3 runs 15 residues. V lost 3 bases and J lost 6; bases outside the gene matches: 7. The DNA of the CDR3 is TGCAGTGCTAGGTCGGGGACAGGGGGATTCAATGAGCAGTTCTTC. Its protein product is CSARSGTGGFNEQFF.

This clonotype was recorded at least ten times. The rearrangement uses TRBV7-2 and TRBJ2-7; D unresolved. CDR1 is SGHTA, CDR2 FQGNSA, per germline. The CDR3 extends over 14 amino acids. Trimming left V 5 bases short and J 1 base short, with 12 bases between. The CDR3 loop reads CASSTGSGSYEQYF. The CDR3 coding sequence is TGTGCCAGCAGCACCGGAAGTGGATCCTACGAGCAGTACTTC.

As concerns this clonotype: Possible read error: a much larger clone is one base away. It is likely a read error, because the conserved phenylalanine at the end of the CDR3 is missing. This rearrangement joins TRBV24-1 to TRBJ2-7; possibly TRBD2 for D (5 bases). Germline assignment: CDR1 KGHDR and CDR2 SFDVKD. V was trimmed by 6 bases and J by 6 bases, leaving 11 bases between them. The CDR3 is made up of 12 amino acids. The DNA for the CDR3 is TGTGCCACCAGTAATTCGGGATTCGAGCAGTACTAC. It translates to CATSNSGFEQYY.

This clonotype came up a few times. This chain connects TRBV6-4 to TRBJ1-5; TRBD1 matches at 9 bases. V was pared by 6 bases and J by 0 bases, with 12 bases of the junction left unmatched. The CDR3 is made up of 18 amino acids. The germline V gene has CDR1 MRHNA and CDR2 SNTAGT. CDR3 DNA sequence: TGTGCCAGCAGGGCTCTTGGGGACAGGGCCACTAGCAATCAGCCCCAGCATTTT. This encodes CASRALGDRATSNQPQHF.

This clonotype was recorded a few times. The rearrangement links TRBV5-1 to TRBJ2-7; 7 positions agree with TRBD1. Germline CDR1 is SGHRS and CDR2 is YFSETQ. The ends lost 5 bases at V and 0 bases at J; junction bases unmatched: 11. The CDR3 runs to 16 residues. CDR3 region: CASRQGSTGDSYEQYF. CDR3 sequence (DNA): TGCGCCAGCAGACAGGGGAGTACAGGAGACTCCTACGAGCAGTACTTC.

This clonotype was seen repeatedly, ten times or more. The chain employs TRBV12-3 or TRBV12-4 and TRBJ2-5; 7 nucleotides agree with TRBD2. The ends lost 7 bases at V and 5 bases at J; junction bases unmatched: 7. The CDR3 loop spans 13 amino acids. For the CDR3, the DNA is TGTGCCAGCATCTCGCGGGGGAAGGAGACCCAGTACTTC. Translating it yields CASISRGKETQYF.

J is TRBJ2-7 and V is TRBV20-1; TRBD1 is a possible D gene (6 bases). The CDR3 is made up of 14 amino acids. The germline CDR1 and CDR2 sequences are DFQATT and SNEGSKA (reference sequence). The V end was cut by 0 bases, the J end by 4 bases, with 13 bases between. CDR3: CSARDGQRLYEQYF. The CDR3 DNA sequence: TGCAGTGCTAGAGATGGACAGCGCCTATACGAGCAGTACTTC.

This clonotype was observed many times. In nucleotides, the CDR3 is TGTGCCAGCAGCTTAGGAAACTGGCAACAAGAGACCCAGTACTTC. Its translation is CASSLGNWQQETQYF. V usage is TRBV7-2 and J usage is TRBJ2-5; no reliable D call. V was trimmed by 1 base and J by 2 bases, leaving 11 bases between them. CDR3 length equals 15 residues. Germline V lookup: CDR1 SGHTA, CDR2 FQGNSA.

The rearrangement uses TRBV5-4 and TRBJ1-6; the match to TRBD1 covers 7 bases. Germline V gene lookup returns CDR1 SGHNT and CDR2 YYREEE (reference sequence). The CDR3 is made up of 16 amino acids. V was pared by 3 bases and J by 5 bases, with 8 bases of the junction left unmatched. The chain's CDR3 is CASSSGQDTHNSPLHF. As DNA, the CDR3 is TGTGCCAGCAGCTCCGGACAGGATACCCATAATTCACCCCTCCACTTT.

The chain employs TRBV25-1 and TRBJ1-4, with TRBD1 matching over 7 bases. From germline, CDR1 is MGHDK and CDR2 SYGVNS. V was clipped by 5 bases and J by 8 bases; unmatched bases: 8. This CDR3 contains 14 residues. CDR3 sequence: CASSQQGLGEKLFF. CDR3 DNA: TGTGCCAGCAGTCAACAGGGGCTGGGAGAAAAACTGTTTTTT.

The V and J genes are TRBV7-2 and TRBJ2-3, with D possibly matching TRBD1 (5 bases). V was pared by 4 bases and J by 5 bases, with 10 bases between. The germline gives CDR1 SGHTA, CDR2 FQGNSA. The CDR3 is 13 amino acids. The CDR3 protein is CASSSLQGDTQYF. The CDR3 nucleotides are TGTGCCAGCAGCTCGCTCCAGGGAGATACGCAGTATTTT.

The chain has TRBV28 and TRBJ2-3; TRBD2 matches 13 bases. Germline CDR1 reads MDHEN; CDR2 reads SYDVKM. V lost 5 bases, J lost 0 bases, and 17 bases stayed unmatched. The CDR3 length is 21 residues. The CDR3 reads CASSAETSGTSGEPSTDTQYF. Here the CDR3 DNA reads TGTGCCAGCAGTGCCGAAACCTCAGGGACTAGCGGGGAGCCTAGCACAGATACGCAGTATTTT. Together with reference TRBV28 and TRBJ2-3, the CDR3 gives the full variable domain: DVKVTQSSRYLVKRTGEKVFLECVQDMDHENMFWYRQDPGLGLRLIYFSYDVKMKEKGDIPEGYSVSREKKERFSLILESASTNQTSMYLCASSAETSGTSGEPSTDTQYFGPGTRLTVL.

V is TRBV12-3 or TRBV12-4 and J is TRBJ1-2; D is undetermined. V was cut by 2 bases and J by 5 bases, with 9 bases left in between. The length of the CDR3 is 13 residues. CDR3 residues: CASSLRLEYGYTF. CDR3 bases: TGTGCCAGCAGTTTAAGACTTGAGTATGGCTACACCTTC.

The table lists this clonotype with many counts. This chain uses TRBV7-2 with TRBJ1-4; 7 bases align to TRBD1. V was clipped by 3 bases and J by 6 bases; unmatched bases: 7. CDR1 is SGHTA, CDR2 FQGNSA, per germline. The CDR3 consists of 15 residues. The CDR3 reads CASSFISGTDEKLFF. CDR3 nucleotide sequence: TGTGCCAGCAGCTTTATTTCCGGGACAGATGAAAAACTGTTTTTT.

In its sample, this clonotype was seen a few times. J is TRBJ2-1 and V is TRBV18; D is perhaps TRBD1 or TRBD2 (5 bases each). V was trimmed by 2 bases and J by 0 bases, leaving 14 bases between them. Germline-derived CDR1 and CDR2 are KGHSH and LQKENI. This CDR3 spans 17 amino acids. The CDR3 here is CASSPESWGSSYNEQFF. DNA for the CDR3: TGTGCCAGCTCACCAGAGTCATGGGGGAGCTCCTACAATGAGCAGTTCTTC.

This clonotype has at least ten counts. The rearrangement links TRBV4-1 to TRBJ2-6; 9 nucleotides align to TRBD1. There are 17 residues in the CDR3. The germline V gene has CDR1 MGHRA and CDR2 YSYEKL. The junction had 6 bases not matched to a gene; V was cut back by 0 bases and J by 6 bases. In nucleotides, the CDR3 is TGCGCCAGCAGCCAAGAGGCTACAGGGGGCCCGGCCAACGTCCTGACTTTC. Its protein product is CASSQEATGGPANVLTF.

V and J are TRBV28 and TRBJ1-5; the D gene is possibly TRBD1 (6 bases). The CDR3 runs to 16 residues. Trimming took 2 bases from V and 0 from J, leaving 11 bases between them. Looked up from germline, CDR1 is MDHEN and CDR2 is SYDVKM. The CDR3 bases are TGTGCCAGCAGTTTAGGGCCACAGGGTAGCAATCAGCCCCAGCATTTT. It codes for CASSLGPQGSNQPQHF.

This sequence joins TRBV29-1 and TRBJ2-2; 7 nucleotides line up with TRBD1. J lost 0 bases, V lost 4 bases, and 2 bases had no gene match. The CDR3 is 14 amino acids. Germline CDR1 reads SQVTM; CDR2 reads ANQGSEA. Here the CDR3 reads CSVGTGSNTGELFF. The CDR3 DNA reads TGCAGCGTTGGGACAGGTTCGAACACCGGGGAGCTGTTTTTT.

Notes on this clonotype: A far larger clone is one nucleotide away, so this likely arose from a read error. The J gene is TRBJ2-7, the V gene TRBV7-9, with D perhaps being TRBD1 or TRBD2 (5 bases each). The CDR3 is 13 residues long. CDR1 and CDR2 (germline): SEHNR, FQNEAQ (reference sequence). The CDR3 protein is CANSLGDPYEQYF. DNA for the CDR3: TGTGCCAACAGCTTAGGGGACCCCTACGAGCAGTACTTC.

This clonotype was seen many times. The chain carries TRBV4-3 and TRBJ2-7, with 7 bases identical to TRBD1. The V gene's germline CDR1 is LGHNA and CDR2 YSLEER. The CDR3 has 16 residues. Unmatched junction bases numbered 8, after V lost 0 bases and J lost 3 bases. CDR3: CASSQDPPQGNYEQYF. The DNA for the CDR3 is TGCGCCAGCAGCCAAGATCCCCCACAGGGGAACTACGAGCAGTACTTC.

V is TRBV4-1 and J is TRBJ1-1, with no clear D. V lost 2 bases and J 1 base, leaving 11 bases between the germline ends. CDR1 is MGHRA and CDR2 is YSYEKL in the germline V gene. This CDR3 is 15 amino acids long. CDR3 sequence (DNA): TGCGCCAGCAGCCAACCTCGAAACTCGAACACTGAAGCTTTCTTT. Its protein product is CASSQPRNSNTEAFF.

This clonotype was recorded a few times. This chain uses TRBV11-2 with TRBJ2-7, with 10 bases that match TRBD2. V shed 5 bases, J shed 2 bases, and the junction held 6 bases outside the gene matches. The germline V gene encodes CDR1 SGHAT and CDR2 FQNNGV. The CDR3 sequence is 15 residues long. CDR3 DNA: TGTGCCAGCAGCCCTAGCGGGGGACTTACCTACGAGCAGTACTTC. This translates into CASSPSGGLTYEQYF.

The rearrangement uses TRBV4-2 and TRBJ2-5; D may correspond to TRBD1 or TRBD2 (6 bases each). In germline, CDR1 is LGHNA, CDR2 YNFKEQ. Trimming took off 3 bases at V and 5 bases at J, with 22 bases between the two ends. There are 17 residues in the CDR3. In DNA form, the CDR3 reads TGTGCCAGCAGCCAGCCCATCCGGGGGCCCGCAGGGGAGACCCAGTACTTC. Encoded protein: CASSQPIRGPAGETQYF.

The chain links TRBV7-3 to TRBJ2-3; 7 bases fit TRBD1. Trimming at V came to 2 bases and at J to 7 bases, leaving 15 bases not matched to a gene. The CDR3 has 17 amino acids. Germline assignment: CDR1 SGHTA and CDR2 FQGTGA. The CDR3 here is CASSLLGKGAPLNTQYF. DNA of the CDR3: TGTGCCAGCAGCTTACTTGGAAAGGGGGCGCCCCTTAATACGCAGTATTTT.

This clonotype came up many times. The chain combines TRBV11-1 with TRBJ2-7; D possibly matches TRBD1 or TRBD2 (6 bases each). Germline V gene sequence: CDR1 SGHAT, CDR2 FQDESV (reference sequence). V was trimmed by 8 bases and J by 0 bases, leaving 14 bases between them. The CDR3 has 14 amino acids. As DNA, the CDR3 is TGTGCCAGCGGGGGGCAGATCCTCTCCTACGAGCAGTACTTC. Translated: CASGGQILSYEQYF.